The present entry profiles one T cell receptor beta chain with its context. The data were obtained in a study of glioma-infiltrating T cells after dendritic cell vaccination. Study-level background: Between about 2003 and 2013, patients got autologous tumor lysate-pulsed dendritic cell vaccines. Dendritic cells derived from monocytes and pulsed with autologous tumor lysate formed the vaccine.

Here immunoSEQ multiplex PCR was the method, and the copy in TCRdb shows in-frame clones only, minus some. Here the sample spans 90,000 to 110,000 clones, 90% being singletons. Time point defined: after dendritic cell vaccination, including at tumor progression/relapse. The germline V gene encodes CDR1 MNHNY and CDR2 SVGAGI (reference sequence). Trimming pared 3 bases from V and 3 bases from J, leaving 5 bases between. CDR3 length equals 13 residues. Here the sequenced sample was blood, taken after dendritic cell vaccination. The receptor comes from a human donor with glioblastoma. The genes are TRBV6-6 and TRBJ2-2; D is unresolved. CDR3 in amino acids: CASSYEYTGELFF. The CDR3 coding sequence is TGTGCCAGCAGTTATGAGTACACCGGGGAGCTGTTTTTT.